This T cell receptor (beta chain) was documented in a study of PD-L1 blockade in urothelial cancer. The wider study: Men with urothelial cancer arising in the bladder made up most of the 29 patients. Once treatment had started, blood was analyzed at 3 weeks (second dose) and again at 6 weeks.

Trimming left V 0 bases short and J 4 bases short, with 13 bases between. The V gene's germline CDR1 is ENHRY and CDR2 SYGVKD. The CDR3 is 16 amino acids. Using immunoSEQ multiplex PCR, the repertoire was profiled, and TCRdb retains in-frame clones only, with some absent. Of under 40,000 clones in the sample, around 87% were seen once. The clonotype comes from a man aged 45 to 65 with urothelial cancer. Material: PBMCs, obtained around atezolizumab (anti-PD-L1) treatment. The chain combines TRBV10-3 with TRBJ1-3; no clear D gene. The CDR3 nucleotides are TGTGCCATCAGTGAGTCAATTTCAGGTGTGGGAAACACCATATATTTT. The encoded protein is CAISESISGVGNTIYF.